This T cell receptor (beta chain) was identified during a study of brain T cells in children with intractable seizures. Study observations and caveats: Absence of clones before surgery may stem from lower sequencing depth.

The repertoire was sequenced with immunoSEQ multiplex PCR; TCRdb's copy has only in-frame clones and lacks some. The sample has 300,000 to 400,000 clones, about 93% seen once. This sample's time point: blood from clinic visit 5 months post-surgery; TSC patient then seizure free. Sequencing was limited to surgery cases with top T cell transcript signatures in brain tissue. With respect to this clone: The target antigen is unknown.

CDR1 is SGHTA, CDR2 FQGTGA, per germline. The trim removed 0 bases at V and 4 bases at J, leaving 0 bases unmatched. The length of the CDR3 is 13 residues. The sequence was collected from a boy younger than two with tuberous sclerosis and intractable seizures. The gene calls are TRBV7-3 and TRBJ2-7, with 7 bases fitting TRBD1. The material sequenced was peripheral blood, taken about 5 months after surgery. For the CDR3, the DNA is TGTGCCAGCAGCTTAACCAGGGGGTACGAGCAGTACTTC. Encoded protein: CASSLTRGYEQYF.